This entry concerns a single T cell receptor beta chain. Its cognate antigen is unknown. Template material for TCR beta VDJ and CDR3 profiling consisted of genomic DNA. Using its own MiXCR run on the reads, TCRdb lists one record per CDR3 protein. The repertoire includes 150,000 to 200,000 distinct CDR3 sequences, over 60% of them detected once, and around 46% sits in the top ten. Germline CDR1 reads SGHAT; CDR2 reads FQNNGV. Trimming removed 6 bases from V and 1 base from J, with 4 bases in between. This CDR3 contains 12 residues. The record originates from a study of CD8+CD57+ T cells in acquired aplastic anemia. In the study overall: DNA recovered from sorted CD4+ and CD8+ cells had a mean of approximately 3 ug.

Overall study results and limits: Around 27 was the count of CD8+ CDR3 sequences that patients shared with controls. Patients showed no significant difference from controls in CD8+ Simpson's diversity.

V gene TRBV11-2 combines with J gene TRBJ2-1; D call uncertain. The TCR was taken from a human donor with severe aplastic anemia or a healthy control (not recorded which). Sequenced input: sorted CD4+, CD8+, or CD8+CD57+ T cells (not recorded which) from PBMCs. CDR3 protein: CASRRSYNEQFF. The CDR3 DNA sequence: TGTGCCAGCAGGAGGTCCTACAATGAGCAGTTCTTC.